The 8 T cell receptor beta chains given below trace back to one sample, sequenced in a study of blood T cell repertoires in COVID-19. Clones were read by immunoSEQ multiplex PCR, and TCRdb kept only the in-frame ones, dropping some. The sample holds 75,000 or so clones, roughly 86% seen once. Sequenced input: peripheral blood. These receptors were obtained from a man aged 50 to 59 with acute or convalescent COVID-19.

This rearrangement joins TRBV4-1 to TRBJ2-2; D not certain. The CDR3 totals 13 residues. Germline V gene data show CDR1 as MGHRA and CDR2 as YSYEKL. With 1 base removed from V and 5 bases from J, the gap between germline ends came to 5 bases. CDR3 nucleotides: TGCGCCAGCAGCCAAGTCTTGACCGGGGAGCTGTTTTTT. Encoded protein: CASSQVLTGELFF.

In DNA, the CDR3 is TGTGCCAGCAGCGCAAAGGGGGTATACAGGGTACTCCCTGACTACGAGCAGTACTTC. This translates into CASSAKGVYRVLPDYEQYF. The chain joins TRBV21-1 to TRBJ2-7; the tabulated D call, TRBD1, remains unverified against the DNA. TRBV21-1 counts as a pseudogene. There are 19 residues in the CDR3.

The chain combines TRBV7-9 with TRBJ2-1; 11 nucleotides match TRBD2. Unmatched junction bases numbered 3, after V lost 5 bases and J lost 9 bases. The length of the CDR3 is 13 residues. Germline assignment: CDR1 SEHNR and CDR2 FQNEAQ (reference sequence). This chain's CDR3 is CASSPGTSGEQFF. The CDR3 DNA reads TGTGCCAGCAGCCCTGGGACTAGCGGTGAGCAGTTCTTC.

The chain has TRBV5-4 and TRBJ1-1; possible D gene TRBD1, 6 bases. The CDR3 sequence is 16 residues long. Germline V gene data show CDR1 as SGHNT and CDR2 as YYREEE (reference sequence). V lost 4 bases and J lost 5, with 21 bases in between. The DNA for the CDR3 is TGTGCCAGCAGCGGGGCTCGGGGGGGCGCGGGTACTGAAGCTTTCTTT. Translation gives CASSGARGGAGTEAFF.

The chain recombines TRBV9 with TRBJ2-5; 13 bases fit TRBD2. Germline values: CDR1 SGDLS, CDR2 YYNGEE. The CDR3 covers 16 residues. V gave up 4 bases and J gave up 5 bases; unmatched junction bases: 8. In DNA, the CDR3 is TGTGCCAGCAGCTTTACTAGCGGGGGGGCCGTTGAGACCCAGTACTTC. It yields the protein CASSFTSGGAVETQYF.

This chain uses TRBV27 with TRBJ2-5; 12 bases are shared with TRBD2. The length of the CDR3 is 17 residues. Trimming took 3 bases from V and 6 from J; bases not matched to a gene: 11. The V gene's germline CDR1 is MNHEY and CDR2 SMNVEV (reference sequence). The CDR3 DNA follows: TGTGCCAGCAGTTTCAGGGCTAGCGGGGGGGCCCTGAAGACCCAGTACTTC. Residues: CASSFRASGGALKTQYF.

This clone was observed a few times. The rearrangement joins TRBV6-1 to TRBJ1-5; D might be TRBD1 (6 bases). This CDR3 is built from 16 residues. V was clipped by 3 bases and J by 3 bases, with 15 bases between them. Germline V gene data show CDR1 as MNHNS and CDR2 as SASEGT. The CDR3 DNA follows: TGTGCCAGCAGTGAGTCGGGGGGCACCTTCAATCAGCCCCAGCATTTT. Translated: CASSESGGTFNQPQHF.

This chain joins TRBV6-1 and TRBJ1-6; 10 bases line up with TRBD1. Germline V lookup: CDR1 MNHNS, CDR2 SASEGT. This CDR3 is built from 15 residues. V lost 2 bases and J lost 13; bases outside the gene matches: 8. For the CDR3, the DNA is TGTGCCAGCAGTGAACGGGGGGACAGGGGAAAGCCCCTCCACTTT. Translation: CASSERGDRGKPLHF.